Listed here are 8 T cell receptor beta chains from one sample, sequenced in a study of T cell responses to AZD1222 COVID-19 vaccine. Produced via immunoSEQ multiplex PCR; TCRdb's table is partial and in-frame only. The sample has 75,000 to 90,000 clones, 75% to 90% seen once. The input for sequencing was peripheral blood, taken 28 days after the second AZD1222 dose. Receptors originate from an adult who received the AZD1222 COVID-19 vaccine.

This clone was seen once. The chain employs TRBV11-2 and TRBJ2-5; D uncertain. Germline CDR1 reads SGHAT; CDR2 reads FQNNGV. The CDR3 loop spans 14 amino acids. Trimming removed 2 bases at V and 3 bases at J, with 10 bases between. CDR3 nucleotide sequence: TGTGCCAGCAGCTTAACACTGCACGAAGAGACCCAGTACTTC. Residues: CASSLTLHEETQYF.

The CDR3 DNA reads TGTGCCAGTAGTATCCGACAGGGGGGCAATCAGCCCCAGCATTTT. Its translation: CASSIRQGGNQPQHF. The rearrangement uses TRBV19 and TRBJ1-5; TRBD1 matches 9 bases. The CDR3 contains 15 residues. Per germline, CDR1 LNHDA and CDR2 SQIVND (reference sequence). V was pared by 3 bases and J by 2 bases, with 2 bases of the junction left unmatched.

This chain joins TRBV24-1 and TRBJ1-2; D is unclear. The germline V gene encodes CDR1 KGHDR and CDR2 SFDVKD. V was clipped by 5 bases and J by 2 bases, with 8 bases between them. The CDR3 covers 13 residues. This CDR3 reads CATSAPGNYGYTF. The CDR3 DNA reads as TGTGCCACCAGTGCCCCGGGGAACTATGGCTACACCTTC.

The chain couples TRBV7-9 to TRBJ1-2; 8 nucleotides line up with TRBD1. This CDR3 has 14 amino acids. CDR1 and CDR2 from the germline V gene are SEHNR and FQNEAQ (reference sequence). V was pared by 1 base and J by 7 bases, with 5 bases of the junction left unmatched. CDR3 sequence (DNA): TGTGCCAGCAGCTTAGATCAGGGGGCTGGTGGCTACACCTTC. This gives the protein CASSLDQGAGGYTF.

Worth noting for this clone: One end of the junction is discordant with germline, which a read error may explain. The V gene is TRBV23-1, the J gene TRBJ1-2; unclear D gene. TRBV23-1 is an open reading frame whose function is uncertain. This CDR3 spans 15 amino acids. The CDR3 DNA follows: TGCGCCAGCAACTACGAGATCCTCTCGCCGCCCCCCCCATTCTTC. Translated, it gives CASNYEILSPPPPFF.

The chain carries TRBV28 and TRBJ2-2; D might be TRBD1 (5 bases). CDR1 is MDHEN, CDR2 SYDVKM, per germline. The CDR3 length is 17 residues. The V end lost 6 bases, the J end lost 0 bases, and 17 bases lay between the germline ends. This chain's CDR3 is CASSRIWGLANTGELFF. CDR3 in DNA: TGTGCCAGCAGCCGCATTTGGGGCCTCGCGAACACCGGGGAGCTGTTTTTT.

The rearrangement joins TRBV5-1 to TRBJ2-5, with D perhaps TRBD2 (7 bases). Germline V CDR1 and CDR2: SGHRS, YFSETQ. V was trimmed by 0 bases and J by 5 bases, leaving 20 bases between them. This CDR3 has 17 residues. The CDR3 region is CASSLVGGGGLGETQYF. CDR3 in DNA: TGCGCCAGCAGCTTGGTAGGTGGCGGGGGCCTTGGTGAGACCCAGTACTTC.

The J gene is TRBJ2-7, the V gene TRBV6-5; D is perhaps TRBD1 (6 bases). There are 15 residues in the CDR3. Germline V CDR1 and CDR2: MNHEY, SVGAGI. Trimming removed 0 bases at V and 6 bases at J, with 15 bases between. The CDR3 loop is CASSYSGLGAGEQYF. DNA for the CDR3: TGTGCCAGCAGTTACTCGGGGTTGGGGGCGGGCGAGCAGTACTTC.